These T cell receptor beta chains were read from a single sample in a study of blood T cell repertoires in COVID-19. Profiled with immunoSEQ multiplex PCR; TCRdb holds only in-frame clones, not every one. Of about 140,000 clones in the sample, almost 80% are singletons; the top ten hold 2.5% to 3%. The sequenced sample was PBMCs or T cells enriched from blood (not recorded which). The receptors derive from a woman in her forties or fifties who had recovered from COVID-19. Both conserved end residues are trimmed from each CDR3. Each record gives: V gene, J gene, CDR3 protein.

TRBV7-2	TRBJ2-1	ASSLWVSADNEQF
TRBV5-5	TRBJ1-5	ASSLLTGTGAQPQH
TRBV5-4	TRBJ1-4	ASKGANNEKLF
TRBV30	TRBJ2-1	AWRRRGASYNEQF
TRBV9	TRBJ1-5	ASSGGQEPQH
TRBV9	TRBJ1-2	ASSVARTGDRYGYT
TRBV19	TRBJ1-2	ASTGQGAYANYGYT
TRBV5-1	TRBJ1-1	ASSLDRGRVTEAF
TRBV30	TRBJ1-2	AWSLRQETYGYT
TRBV9	TRBJ2-7	ASSVRASGAYEQY
TRBV30	TRBJ1-2	AWRSTGVMSRSDGYT
TRBV5-1	TRBJ2-5	ASSAGTTKGRETQY
TRBV2	TRBJ2-5	ASSGPGHGETQY
TRBV5-1	TRBJ1-3	ASSLQGAGGNTIY
TRBV6-5	TRBJ1-1	ASSYLGTTEAF
TRBV3-1/TRBV3-2	TRBJ1-1	ASSQGRGLTEAF
TRBV28	TRBJ1-1	ASTQRTEAF
TRBV30	TRBJ2-1	AWSAYSGLAGSPSNEQF
TRBV19	TRBJ1-4	ASSILGPSHEKLF
TRBV30	TRBJ2-3	AWTRLAGEADTQY
TRBV7-6	TRBJ1-5	ASSSTPGDRGNQPQH
TRBV30	TRBJ1-5	AWSPTESQPQH
TRBV4-1	TRBJ2-7	ASSRRTPASGDRSYEQY
TRBV5-4	TRBJ1-3	ASSSTGFGNTIY
TRBV6-6	TRBJ2-1	ASSSILGGDEQF
TRBV6-4	TRBJ2-2	ASSREITGELF
TRBV30	TRBJ1-1	AWGRVGAEAF
TRBV6-6	TRBJ2-1	ARNQAVLREQF
TRBV9	TRBJ2-6	ASSANDYSGANVLT
TRBV28	TRBJ1-2	ASSPGQGLNYGYT
TRBV21-1	TRBJ1-5	ASRQGHQPQH
TRBV19	TRBJ1-5	ASSIVEGRDQPQH
TRBV27	TRBJ1-1	ASRTPGQPSEAF
TRBV30	TRBJ2-1	AWSVARGRNEQF
TRBV10-3	TRBJ2-5	AIRDSTGTETQY
TRBV18	TRBJ2-1	ASSRTSGRATVSYNEQF
TRBV2	TRBJ1-5	ASKLQGANNQPQH
TRBV2	TRBJ2-2	ASRAGENTGELF
TRBV27	TRBJ2-7	ASSLAETGAYEQY
TRBV7-3	TRBJ2-1	ASSHTGQEQF
TRBV6-5	TRBJ1-1	ASSYYRGRTEAF
TRBV10-3	TRBJ2-7	AISDANRDRGSYEQY
TRBV5-6	TRBJ2-1	ASSFGTPYNEQF
TRBV30	TRBJ1-2	AWSEDRVGYT
TRBV30	TRBJ2-3	AWSVLSGRIDTQY
TRBV2	TRBJ1-4	ASSLQQAGEKLF
TRBV5-5	TRBJ1-6	ASSYSFELFGSPLH
TRBV12-5	TRBJ2-2	ASGLVYLGSDTGELF
TRBV25-1	TRBJ2-2	ASSGTDNTGELF
TRBV7-3	TRBJ1-1	ASSSPPDSEAF
TRBV28	TRBJ1-3	ASSSYLRDTIY
TRBV20-1	TRBJ2-3	SASLADTQY